The 5 T cell receptor beta chains given below trace back to one sample, sequenced in a study of regulatory T cells in long-lasting Graves disease. Building of the TCR beta libraries involved iRepertoire HTBI primers and Arm-PCR of CDR3 regions. TCRdb independently ran MiXCR on the multiplex PCR reads; one entry per CDR3 protein. The table has 600,000 to 650,000 distinct CDR3 sequences, less than 20% seen once. As for time point: newly diagnosed GD, antithyroid drugs for less than 3 months. With RNA extracted from PBMCs as input, the TCR library was made. The data also belong to a second study, concerning T cells in Graves' hyperthyroidism and ophthalmopathy.

Sequences were derived from peripheral blood mononuclear cells (PBMCs), sampled at new diagnosis, from a patient treated with antithyroid drugs. These TCRs come from a woman aged 25 to 39 with Graves disease.

The chain uses TRBV19 and TRBJ1-2; D is unclear. CDR3 length: 12 amino acids. The germline gives CDR1 LNHDA, CDR2 SQIVND (reference sequence). The V gene lost 6 bases and the J gene lost 6 bases, with 11 bases spanning the gap. Written as DNA, the CDR3 is TGTGCCAGTAGGGCCGGGAGTCATGGCTACACCTTC. Amino acid sequence: CASRAGSHGYTF.

This clonotype was found many times. The chain combines TRBV10-3 with TRBJ1-1, with D uncertain. Per germline, CDR1 ENHRY and CDR2 SYGVKD. This CDR3 is 16 amino acids long. Between the trimmed V and J ends, which lost 3 bases and 0 bases, there was a span of 14 bases. The chain's CDR3 is CAISEGPTQLNTEAFF. In DNA form, the CDR3 reads TGTGCCATCAGTGAAGGACCAACCCAACTGAACACTGAAGCTTTCTTT.

This clonotype was found many times. The genes are TRBV2 and TRBJ2-3; no clear D gene. The V and J ends lost 6 bases and 2 bases respectively, with 12 bases between them. The CDR3 has 14 residues. Germline-derived CDR1 and CDR2 are SNHLY and FYNNEI. CDR3 sequence (DNA): TGTGCCAGCAGGAGAGAAATAGTCACAGATACGCAGTATTTT. This translates into CASRREIVTDTQYF.

This clonotype has only a few counts. The chain uses TRBV19 and TRBJ2-1; D is possibly TRBD1 or TRBD2 (5 bases each). CDR3 length: 13 residues. Germline values: CDR1 LNHDA, CDR2 SQIVND (reference sequence). V dropped 10 bases and J dropped 3 bases, with 13 bases sitting between them. The CDR3 coding sequence is TGTGCCACTCAGAGGGACCGCTACAATGAGCAGTTCTTC. This gives the protein CATQRDRYNEQFF.

The chain recombines TRBV19 with TRBJ2-7, with TRBD1 identical over 10 bases. The CDR3 spans 12 residues. With 7 bases clipped from V and 7 bases from J, the junction kept 4 bases outside the gene matches. Germline lookup yields CDR1 LNHDA and CDR2 SQIVND (reference sequence). CDR3 region: CASMGQGWEQYF. CDR3 in DNA: TGTGCCAGTATGGGACAGGGGTGGGAGCAGTACTTC. The variable domain in full, with the rest retrieved from reference TRBV19 and TRBJ2-7, is DGGITQSPKYLFRKEGQNVTLSCEQNLNHDAMYWYRQDPGQGLRLIYYSQIVNDFQKGDIAEGYSVSREKKESFPLTVTSAQKNPTAFYLCASMGQGWEQYFGPGTRLTVT.